Each of the 8 T cell receptor beta chains below was sequenced from the same sample in a study of siplizumab effects on memory and regulatory T cells. Data came from immunoSEQ multiplex PCR; TCRdb stores just in-frame clones and leaves some out. The table shows tens of thousands of clones, with over 80% occurring only once. The specimen sequenced was Tregs sorted from blood. The origin of the receptors is a human donor in good health.

This clone was counted a single time. V and J are TRBV5-4 and TRBJ1-2; TRBD1 matches 8 bases. Germline lookup yields CDR1 SGHNT and CDR2 YYREEE (reference sequence). The ends lost 4 bases at V and 4 bases at J; junction bases unmatched: 9. The CDR3 runs to 15 residues. This CDR3 reads CASSPPTGALYGYTF. Written as DNA, the CDR3 is TGTGCCAGCAGCCCACCGACAGGGGCGCTCTATGGCTACACCTTC.

The V and J genes are TRBV5-1 and TRBJ2-2, with D perhaps TRBD1 (6 bases). This CDR3 is 13 amino acids long. Germline values: CDR1 SGHRS, CDR2 YFSETQ. V lost 4 bases and J 7 bases, leaving 11 bases between the germline ends. The CDR3 DNA follows: TGCGCCAGCAGCAGCCGGGACATCGGGGAGCTGTTTTTT. It encodes CASSSRDIGELFF. The full variable domain, with the rest looked up from reference TRBV5-1 and TRBJ2-2, is KAGVTQTPRYLIKTRGQQVTLSCSPISGHRSVSWYQQTPGQGLQFLFEYFSETQRNKGNFPGRFSGRQFSNSRSEMNVSTLELGDSALYLCASSSRDIGELFFGEGSRLTVL.

The V call is TRBV7-9, the J call TRBJ2-2, with D possibly matching TRBD2 (7 bases). V shed 3 bases and J shed 3 bases, with 8 bases lying between them. Germline V CDR1 and CDR2: SEHNR, FQNEAQ (reference sequence). This CDR3 contains 14 residues. The CDR3 protein is CASSFGGHTGELFF. DNA for the CDR3: TGTGCCAGCAGCTTCGGGGGGCACACCGGGGAGCTGTTTTTT.

This sequence joins TRBV5-4 and TRBJ2-5; D is undetermined. Germline CDR1 is SGHNT and CDR2 is YYREEE (reference sequence). Trimming removed 3 bases at V and 5 bases at J, with 5 bases between. CDR3 length: 11 residues. The CDR3 DNA is TGTGCCAGCAGCTCTTCGGAGACCCAGTACTTC. It codes for CASSSSETQYF. Supplemented by reference TRBV5-4 and TRBJ2-5, the full variable domain reads ETGVTQSPTHLIKTRGQQVTLRCSSQSGHNTVSWYQQALGQGPQFIFQYYREEENGRGNFPPRFSGLQFPNYSSELNVNALELDDSALYLCASSSSETQYFGPGTRLLVL.

V and J are TRBV19 and TRBJ2-3, with TRBD1 identical over 8 bases. The CDR3 is 15 amino acids. The germline V gene encodes CDR1 LNHDA and CDR2 SQIVND (reference sequence). V was clipped by 7 bases and J by 3 bases; unmatched bases: 9. The CDR3 bases are TGTGCCAGTAAGGTTCAGGGGGCGCGGACAGATACGCAGTATTTT. Amino acid sequence: CASKVQGARTDTQYF. Complete variable domain (other parts from reference TRBV19 and TRBJ2-3): DGGITQSPKYLFRKEGQNVTLSCEQNLNHDAMYWYRQDPGQGLRLIYYSQIVNDFQKGDIAEGYSVSREKKESFPLTVTSAQKNPTAFYLCASKVQGARTDTQYFGPGTRLTVL.

The CDR3 nucleotides are TGTGCCATCAGTGAGAAGGGAGGAGGCAATCAGCCCCAGCATTTT. It translates to CAISEKGGGNQPQHF. The chain joins TRBV10-3 to TRBJ1-5; D gene ambiguous. Germline V gene sequence: CDR1 ENHRY, CDR2 SYGVKD. Trimming removed 2 bases at V and 2 bases at J, with 10 bases between. The CDR3 sequence is 15 residues long.

Only one count was recorded for this clone. V gene TRBV27 combines with J gene TRBJ1-1; tentatively, D is TRBD1 (6 bases). With 5 bases removed from V and 6 bases from J, the gap between germline ends came to 16 bases. Per the germline V gene, CDR1 is MNHEY and CDR2 is SMNVEV (reference sequence). The CDR3 loop spans 14 amino acids. The CDR3 here is CASSKQGKVAEAFF. CDR3 nucleotides: TGTGCCAGCAGTAAACAGGGCAAGGTCGCTGAAGCTTTCTTT.

The V call is TRBV7-2, the J call TRBJ2-7, with a weak D call TRBD1 (6 bases). Germline V lookup: CDR1 SGHTA, CDR2 FQGNSA. Trimming removed 5 bases at V and 2 bases at J, with 13 bases between. The CDR3 extends over 14 amino acids. The CDR3 bases are TGTGCCAGCAGCCCTTCGAGGACAGCCTACGAGCAGTACTTC. It codes for CASSPSRTAYEQYF.